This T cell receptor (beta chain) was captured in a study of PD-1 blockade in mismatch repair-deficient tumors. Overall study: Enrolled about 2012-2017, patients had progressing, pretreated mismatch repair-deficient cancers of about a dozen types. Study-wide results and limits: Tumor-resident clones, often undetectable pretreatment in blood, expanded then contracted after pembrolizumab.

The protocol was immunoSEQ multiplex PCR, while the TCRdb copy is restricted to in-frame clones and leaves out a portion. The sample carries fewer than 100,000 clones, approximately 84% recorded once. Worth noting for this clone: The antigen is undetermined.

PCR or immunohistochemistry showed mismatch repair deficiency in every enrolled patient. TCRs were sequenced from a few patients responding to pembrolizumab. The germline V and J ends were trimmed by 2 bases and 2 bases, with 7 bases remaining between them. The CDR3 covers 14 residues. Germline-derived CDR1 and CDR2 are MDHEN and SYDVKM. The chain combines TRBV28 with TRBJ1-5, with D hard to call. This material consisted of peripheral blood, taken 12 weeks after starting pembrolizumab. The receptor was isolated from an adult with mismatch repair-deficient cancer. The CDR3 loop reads CASSLLDGNQPQHF. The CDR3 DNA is TGTGCCAGCAGTTTACTAGACGGCAATCAGCCCCAGCATTTT.